One sample yielded the 15 T cell receptor beta chains listed below, sequenced in a study of CD8 T cells in Susac syndrome. Reverse transcription of roughly 0.5 to 1 ug RNA was carried out with random hexamers. TCRdb re-called the immunoSEQ multiplex PCR reads through MiXCR, storing one row per CDR3 protein. The repertoire has 330,000 or so distinct CDR3 sequences, 65% to 90% of them found once; the top ten carry around 0.21%. The sequencing input was CD8+ T cells from PBMCs. The receptor source for this set is a human donor with multiple sclerosis.

The chain has TRBV28 and TRBJ1-5; D unresolved. The CDR3 consists of 13 residues. Trimming left V 8 bases short and J 4 bases short, with 12 bases between. Germline assignment: CDR1 MDHEN and CDR2 SYDVKM. The CDR3, as DNA: TGTGCCAGCCGCGGGTCCTCAAATCAGCCCCAGCATTTT. Residues: CASRGSSNQPQHF.

This chain uses TRBV6-2 or TRBV6-3 with TRBJ2-7; D ambiguous. This CDR3 contains 15 residues. Germline V gene sequence: CDR1 MNHEY, CDR2 SVGEGT. Trimming removed 6 bases from V and 2 bases from J, with 17 bases in between. The CDR3 loop is CASSLPLGGPYEQYF. The CDR3 nucleotides are TGTGCCAGCAGCCTCCCCCTAGGCGGCCCCTACGAGCAGTACTTC.

CDR3 in amino acids: CASSYLRGIQETQYF. CDR3 DNA sequence: TGTGCCAGCAGTTACCTAAGAGGGATTCAAGAGACCCAGTACTTC. The V gene is TRBV6-5, the J gene TRBJ2-5; possible D gene TRBD2, 5 bases. This CDR3 spans 15 amino acids. Germline V gene lookup returns CDR1 MNHEY and CDR2 SVGAGI. V lost 2 bases and J lost 2, with 12 bases in between.

This chain uses TRBV30 with TRBJ2-7, with unresolved D. CDR1 GTSNPN and CDR2 SVGIG come from the germline V gene (reference sequence). Trimming removed 4 bases at V and 3 bases at J, with 10 bases between. The CDR3 extends over 12 amino acids. DNA of the CDR3: TGTGCCTGGAAAGGATCTAACTACGAGCAGTACTTC. Its protein product is CAWKGSNYEQYF.

This chain uses TRBV5-6 with TRBJ1-2, with D maybe TRBD1 (6 bases). The CDR3 totals 12 residues. CDR1 and CDR2 (germline): SGHDT, YYEEEE. Trimming took 5 bases from V and 8 from J, leaving 13 bases between them. The CDR3 region is CASRRTVWGYTF. The CDR3 DNA follows: TGTGCCAGCAGGAGGACAGTTTGGGGCTACACCTTC.

The chain has TRBV7-2 and TRBJ2-4, with TRBD1 identical over 7 bases. This CDR3 is 19 amino acids long. V trimming: 3 bases; J trimming: 0 bases; junction bases outside the gene matches: 14. Germline CDR1 reads SGHTA; CDR2 reads FQGNSA. The CDR3 region is CASSFRGQEITLAKNIQYF. In DNA form, the CDR3 reads TGTGCCAGCAGCTTTCGAGGACAGGAAATCACCCTAGCCAAAAACATTCAGTACTTC.

This clonotype turned up a few times. The chain couples TRBV20-1 to TRBJ2-7, with 8 nucleotides matching TRBD2. This CDR3 is 15 amino acids long. With 0 bases clipped from V and 2 bases from J, the junction kept 6 bases outside the gene matches. Germline V gives CDR1 DFQATT, CDR2 SNEGSKA (reference sequence). CDR3 nucleotide sequence: TGCAGTGCTAGAGATACGAGCGGGGGAACCTACGAGCAGTACTTC. Translated, it gives CSARDTSGGTYEQYF.

V gene TRBV13 combines with J gene TRBJ1-4; D unclear. From germline, CDR1 is PRHDT and CDR2 FYEKMQ (reference sequence). This CDR3 has 17 amino acids. The V end was cut by 3 bases, the J end by 4 bases, with 18 bases between. CDR3 in amino acids: CASSFLSTVPGNEKLFF. CDR3 sequence (DNA): TGTGCCAGCAGCTTCCTCTCGACGGTCCCTGGTAATGAAAAACTGTTTTTT.

This clonotype has just a few counts. The chain uses TRBV6-5 and TRBJ2-5; 10 bases agree with TRBD2. Germline V gene data show CDR1 as MNHEY and CDR2 as SVGAGI. The CDR3 loop spans 16 amino acids. Trimming at V came to 2 bases and at J to 5 bases, leaving 8 bases not matched to a gene. The CDR3 DNA reads as TGTGCCAGCAGTTACGATGTAGCGGGAGGTGGGGAGACCCAGTACTTC. The encoded protein is CASSYDVAGGGETQYF.

The chain carries TRBV4-1 and TRBJ2-1, with 8 positions matching TRBD2. Germline V CDR1 and CDR2: MGHRA, YSYEKL. With 3 bases clipped from V and 7 bases from J, the junction kept 11 bases outside the gene matches. CDR3 length: 16 residues. The chain's CDR3 is CASSHPGLDVGNEQFF. The CDR3 DNA reads TGCGCCAGCAGCCACCCGGGACTAGACGTAGGAAATGAGCAGTTCTTC.

The chain couples TRBV28 to TRBJ2-1; TRBD1 matches 7 bases. The V segment lost 1 base and the J segment 7 bases; nucleotides outside the gene matches: 10. CDR1 MDHEN and CDR2 SYDVKM come from the germline V gene. This CDR3 is 16 amino acids long. CDR3 residues: CASSLSGQGVSNEQFF. CDR3 in DNA: TGTGCCAGCAGTTTATCGGGGCAGGGGGTGTCGAATGAGCAGTTCTTC.

About this clonotype itself: At one of its ends the junction is not consistent with the germline gene, which may arise from a read error. The J gene is TRBJ2-7, the V gene TRBV25-1, with D unresolved. The CDR3 is made up of 11 amino acids. CDR1 MGHDK and CDR2 SYGVNS come from the germline V gene. CDR3 sequence (DNA): TGTGCCAGCAGTGCCTCCCACGAGCAGTACTTC. It is translated as CASSASHEQYF.

The chain combines TRBV7-6 with TRBJ2-7; 11 bases match TRBD2. V was pared by 8 bases and J by 1 base, with 13 bases of the junction left unmatched. CDR1 and CDR2 (germline): SGHVS, FNYEAQ. The CDR3 runs 17 residues. CDR3 in amino acids: CASQGSDGTSGSYEQYF. The CDR3 DNA is TGTGCCAGCCAGGGGTCTGACGGGACTAGCGGTTCCTACGAGCAGTACTTC. The full variable domain, with the rest looked up from reference TRBV7-6 and TRBJ2-7, is GAGVSQSPRYKVTKRGQDVALRCDPISGHVSLYWYRQALGQGPEFLTYFNYEAQQDKSGLPNDRFSAERPEGSISTLTIQRTEQRDSAMYRCASQGSDGTSGSYEQYFGPGTRLTVT.

Only a few counts were recorded for this clonotype. The chain couples TRBV2 to TRBJ2-2; 10 nucleotides match TRBD2. The CDR3 loop spans 15 amino acids. J gave up 5 bases and V 5 bases, and 5 bases lay outside the gene matches. The germline CDR1 and CDR2 sequences are SNHLY and FYNNEI. The CDR3 coding sequence is TGTGCCAGCAGTCCCGGGACTAGCGTTACCGGGGAGCTGTTTTTT. As protein: CASSPGTSVTGELFF.

The chain couples TRBV5-6 to TRBJ2-5; D may be TRBD2 (6 bases). CDR3 length: 13 amino acids. V was trimmed by 1 base and J by 7 bases, leaving 11 bases between them. Germline CDR1 is SGHDT and CDR2 is YYEEEE. CDR3 coding DNA: TGTGCCAGCAGCTTGAGCGGGTTGCGGACCCAGTACTTC. Its translation: CASSLSGLRTQYF.